The following is a T cell receptor beta chain sequence with its context. No antigen is known for it. This record comes from a study of cytomegalovirus exposure and HLA in healthy donors. Primers: 60 Vbeta forward and 13 Jbeta reverse. Produced via immunoSEQ multiplex PCR; TCRdb's table is partial and in-frame only. This sample's clone table lists more than 95,000 clones. Study conclusions and caveats: The analysis excluded some indistinguishable V segments, including TRBV6-2 and TRBV6-3. Researchers reported in a later analysis that a missense DCLRE1C variant was tied to TCR beta V- and J-gene trimming. A later analysis found that most CMV-associated TCR beta chains appeared HLA-restricted. Earlier analysis yielded a pattern in which most TCR beta V segments were productive about 87% or about 30% of the time.

CDR1 is MNHEY, CDR2 SMNVEV, per germline (reference sequence). This CDR3 has 16 residues. Trimming shortened V by 5 bases and J by 0 bases, and 14 bases separated the two germline ends. The sequence came from a man aged 35-49 years in good health and CMV-seronegative. The chain joins TRBV27 to TRBJ2-4; a weak D match, TRBD1 (6 bases). Input material: PBMCs. CDR3 loop: CASSHRDGLAKNIQYF. The CDR3, as DNA: TGTGCCAGCAGTCACAGGGACGGGTTAGCCAAAAACATTCAGTACTTC.